The TCR beta chain described here comes from a study of blood T cell repertoires in COVID-19. Only in-frame clones appear in the TCRdb table, and some are missing; sequencing was by immunoSEQ multiplex PCR. The data hold around 160,000 clones, with around nine tenths observed a single time. The origin of this receptor is an older woman with COVID-19, enrolled during active disease. The specimen was peripheral blood.

In nucleotides, the CDR3 is TGTGCCAGCAGCGCCCCCGGGACTAGCGGGGACAATGAGCAGTTCTTC. As protein: CASSAPGTSGDNEQFF. This chain connects TRBV3-1 (or the pseudogene TRBV3-2) to TRBJ2-1; 13 bases match TRBD2. Trimming at V came to 5 bases and at J to 5 bases, leaving 6 bases not matched to a gene. The CDR3 consists of 16 residues. Germline lookup yields CDR1 LGHDT and CDR2 YNNKEL (reference sequence).